The subject of this entry is one T cell receptor beta chain. The sample is drawn from a study of blood T cell repertoires in COVID-19. The wider study: Sample material is recorded as cDNA or gDNA derived from T cells, B-cell-depleted T cells, or PBMCs.

Here immunoSEQ multiplex PCR was the method, and the copy in TCRdb shows in-frame clones only, minus some. The data contain 410,000 or so clones, roughly 88% of them singletons. The V gene lost 6 bases and the J gene lost 10 bases, with 19 bases spanning the gap. The CDR3 is 15 residues long. Germline V gene sequence: CDR1 SGHAT, CDR2 FQNNGV. J is TRBJ1-6 and V is TRBV11-2, with D possibly being TRBD1 (6 bases). Specimen: peripheral blood. The origin of this receptor is a woman between 25 and 40 years old with active or convalescent COVID-19. CDR3 sequence: CASSSGWGLQSPLHF. In DNA form, the CDR3 reads TGTGCCAGCAGTTCAGGGTGGGGGCTTCAATCACCCCTCCACTTT.